This passage covers 32 T cell receptor beta chains from one sample sequenced in a study of blood T cell repertoires in COVID-19. Profiling relied on immunoSEQ multiplex PCR, and the TCRdb table lists in-frame clones only, not all of them. The sample records over 95,000 clones, 84% being singletons. Material: peripheral blood. The receptors here all came from a man aged 70-80 years with active or convalescent COVID-19.

This chain uses TRBV3-1 (or the pseudogene TRBV3-2) with TRBJ2-5; a possible D gene is TRBD2 (6 bases). The ends were cut back, 6 bases at V and 0 bases at J, with 17 bases in the middle. Per germline, CDR1 LGHDT and CDR2 YNNKEL (reference sequence). CDR3 size: 16 residues. CDR3 coding DNA: TGTGCCAGCAGTCCCCAAGGAGGGCAGTACCAAGAGACCCAGTACTTC. Its translation: CASSPQGGQYQETQYF.

This chain links TRBV6-5 with TRBJ1-6, with D possibly matching TRBD1 (6 bases). The V gene lost 5 bases and the J gene lost 7 bases, with 15 bases spanning the gap. Looked up from germline, CDR1 is MNHEY and CDR2 is SVGAGI. The CDR3 runs 15 residues. CDR3 nucleotide sequence: TGTGCCAGCAGTCCACAGGGAACGGGCAATTCACCCCTCCACTTT. The encoded protein is CASSPQGTGNSPLHF.

This clone was recorded only once. V and J are TRBV28 and TRBJ1-1; the D is unclear. The CDR3 sequence is 15 residues long. Germline CDR1 is MDHEN and CDR2 is SYDVKM. V shed 3 bases and J shed 1 base, with 12 bases lying between them. CDR3: CASSFQAIPNTEAFF. The CDR3 DNA reads as TGTGCCAGCAGTTTTCAGGCGATCCCGAACACTGAAGCTTTCTTT.

The chain combines TRBV5-8 with TRBJ1-6; 7 nucleotides match TRBD1. Unmatched junction bases numbered 13, after V lost 5 bases and J lost 8 bases. This CDR3 comprises 16 residues. Per the germline V gene, CDR1 is SGHTS and CDR2 is YDEGEE. Here the CDR3 DNA reads TGTGCCAGCAGATATAGGACAGGACGCGGTGATTCACCCCTCCACTTT. Translated: CASRYRTGRGDSPLHF.

The CDR3 DNA reads as TGTGCCAGCAGCCTGGGACTAGCGGTACAAGAGACCCAGTACTTC. It is translated as CASSLGLAVQETQYF. The chain has TRBV7-3 and TRBJ2-5; TRBD2 agrees at 11 bases. This CDR3 region has 15 residues. CDR1 is SGHTA and CDR2 is FQGTGA in the germline V gene. V was pared by 5 bases and J by 2 bases, with 4 bases of the junction left unmatched.

The chain uses TRBV7-2 and TRBJ2-1; TRBD2 aligns across 8 bases. The germline V gene has CDR1 SGHTA and CDR2 FQGNSA. J was trimmed by 0 bases and V by 6 bases; bases with no gene match: 7. CDR3 length: 16 amino acids. CDR3 nucleotide sequence: TGTGCCAGCAGTTACGGACTAGCTTCCTCCTACAATGAGCAGTTCTTC. This sequence encodes CASSYGLASSYNEQFF.

The V call is TRBV6-5, the J call TRBJ1-4, with D possibly TRBD1 on 5 matching bases. V shed 0 bases and J shed 5 bases, with 7 bases lying between them. Germline V gene lookup returns CDR1 MNHEY and CDR2 SVGAGI. This CDR3 is 14 amino acids long. CDR3 protein: CASSYSGGNEKLFF. In DNA, the CDR3 is TGTGCCAGCAGTTACTCGGGGGGAAATGAAAAACTGTTTTTT.

The rearrangement joins TRBV18 to TRBJ1-4; a weak D match, TRBD1 (5 bases). This CDR3 comprises 15 residues. Germline lookup yields CDR1 KGHSH and CDR2 LQKENI. Trimming shortened V by 8 bases and J by 5 bases, and 18 bases separated the two germline ends. The CDR3 protein is CASATAPGQNEKLFF. For the CDR3, the DNA is TGTGCCAGCGCGACAGCGCCGGGCCAGAATGAAAAACTGTTTTTT.

This chain connects TRBV7-2 to TRBJ1-6; 10 nucleotides agree with TRBD1. Trimming at V came to 1 base and at J to 8 bases, leaving 2 bases not matched to a gene. The CDR3 spans 15 residues. Germline lookup yields CDR1 SGHTA and CDR2 FQGNSA. The CDR3 bases are TGTGCCAGCAGCTTAGGGACAGGGGGGTATTCACCCCTCCACTTT. Its protein product is CASSLGTGGYSPLHF.

This chain links TRBV11-2 with TRBJ2-3, with D possibly being TRBD1 (6 bases). Germline CDR1 reads SGHAT; CDR2 reads FQNNGV. V was pared by 1 base and J by 2 bases, with 7 bases between. This CDR3 has 14 amino acids. The CDR3 region is CASSLGGPTDTQYF. The CDR3 nucleotides are TGTGCCAGCAGCTTAGGGGGGCCCACAGATACGCAGTATTTT.

This rearrangement joins TRBV28 to TRBJ2-1; D might be TRBD2 (6 bases). The CDR3 runs to 16 residues. Germline CDR1 is MDHEN and CDR2 is SYDVKM. Trimming took 4 bases from V and 0 from J, leaving 13 bases between them. The CDR3 loop reads CASSSPSAGSYNEQFF. The CDR3 nucleotides read TGTGCCAGCAGTTCCCCTAGCGCAGGCTCCTACAATGAGCAGTTCTTC.

The V and J genes are TRBV7-9 and TRBJ1-2; TRBD1 matches at 7 bases. Unmatched junction bases numbered 13, after V lost 5 bases and J lost 4 bases. CDR3 length: 16 residues. CDR1 SEHNR and CDR2 FQNEAQ come from the germline V gene (reference sequence). DNA for the CDR3: TGTGCCAGCAGCAACTCACCCCCACAGGGGACCTATGGCTACACCTTC. It specifies CASSNSPPQGTYGYTF.

The chain couples TRBV6-5 to TRBJ2-2, with D maybe TRBD2 (6 bases). The germline V and J ends were trimmed by 2 bases and 8 bases, with 18 bases remaining between them. The CDR3 is 16 residues long. CDR1 is MNHEY and CDR2 is SVGAGI in the germline V gene. CDR3 loop: CASSYRPGGVAGELFF. The CDR3 nucleotides read TGTGCCAGCAGTTACCGCCCCGGGGGAGTCGCTGGGGAGCTGTTTTTT.

The V call is TRBV18, the J call TRBJ1-5; TRBD1 matches at 7 bases. V trimming: 3 bases; J trimming: 6 bases; junction bases outside the gene matches: 2. Germline CDR1 is KGHSH and CDR2 is LQKENI. The CDR3 runs to 13 residues. CDR3 nucleotide sequence: TGTGCCAGCTCACCGGGACAGTCTCAGCCCCAGCATTTT. This codes for CASSPGQSQPQHF.

The chain combines TRBV5-1 with TRBJ1-4; 7 nucleotides agree with TRBD1. This CDR3 region has 15 residues. The V gene end was trimmed by 2 bases and the J gene end by 1 base; junction bases not matched to a gene: 2. Germline-derived CDR1 and CDR2 are SGHRS and YFSETQ. CDR3 DNA: TGCGCCAGCAGCTTAGGGGGCATAACTAATGAAAAACTGTTTTTT. Amino acids: CASSLGGITNEKLFF.

The chain couples TRBV6-5 to TRBJ1-4; TRBD1 matches at 7 bases. The CDR3 has 12 residues. V was clipped by 7 bases and J by 7 bases; unmatched bases: 3. Germline loops: CDR1 MNHEY, CDR2 SVGAGI. CDR3 region: CASTTGSEKLFF. CDR3 coding DNA: TGTGCCAGCACGACAGGGTCTGAAAAACTGTTTTTT.

This rearrangement joins TRBV18 to TRBJ2-6; D is unclear. V dropped 0 bases and J dropped 1 base, with 10 bases sitting between them. Per germline, CDR1 KGHSH and CDR2 LQKENI. The CDR3 runs 17 residues. The CDR3 loop is CASSPPSTPSGANVLTF. CDR3 sequence (DNA): TGTGCCAGCTCACCACCCAGTACGCCATCTGGGGCCAACGTCCTGACTTTC.

The chain is built from TRBV7-8 and TRBJ1-5; the match to TRBD1 covers 8 bases. The CDR3 extends over 14 amino acids. J gave up 5 bases and V 5 bases, and 5 bases lay outside the gene matches. CDR1 is SGHVS and CDR2 is FQNEAQ in the germline V gene. The DNA of the CDR3 is TGTGCCAGCAGCACAGACAGGGGTTATCAGCCCCAGCATTTT. Translated: CASSTDRGYQPQHF.

The V and J genes are TRBV20-1 and TRBJ2-7, with a possible D match to TRBD2 (5 bases). This CDR3 is 10 amino acids long. Germline lookup yields CDR1 DFQATT and CDR2 SNEGSKA (reference sequence). V was pared by 6 bases and J by 5 bases, with 8 bases between. CDR3 DNA sequence: TGCAGTGCCAAAGCGGACGAGCAGTACTTC. This translates into CSAKADEQYF.

This clone was detected only a few times. V and J are TRBV7-2 and TRBJ2-2, with 9 bases that match TRBD1. The CDR3 consists of 16 residues. V lost 5 bases, J lost 5 bases, and 9 bases stayed unmatched. Per germline, CDR1 SGHTA and CDR2 FQGNSA. This CDR3 is CASSPYGTGSTGELFF. CDR3 sequence (DNA): TGTGCCAGCAGCCCGTACGGGACAGGGTCTACCGGGGAGCTGTTTTTT.

The chain recombines TRBV29-1 with TRBJ1-2; 9 bases match TRBD1. This CDR3 contains 14 residues. Germline V gives CDR1 SQVTM, CDR2 ANQGSEA. Trimming took 1 base from V and 7 from J; bases not matched to a gene: 7. The CDR3 reads CSVEGPDRGTGYTF. The CDR3 bases are TGCAGCGTTGAAGGACCGGACAGGGGCACTGGCTACACCTTC.

The chain uses TRBV2 and TRBJ1-5, with D possibly matching TRBD1 (6 bases). Germline V gene sequence: CDR1 SNHLY, CDR2 FYNNEI. This CDR3 is built from 15 residues. The ends were cut back, 2 bases at V and 4 bases at J, with 12 bases in the middle. Here the CDR3 reads CASSERRTENQPQHF. CDR3 in DNA: TGTGCCAGCAGTGAACGAAGGACAGAGAATCAGCCCCAGCATTTT.

The V gene is TRBV28, the J gene TRBJ2-3; the match to TRBD2 covers 8 bases. The CDR3 is made up of 13 amino acids. In germline, CDR1 is MDHEN, CDR2 SYDVKM. Trimming cost V 9 bases and J 1 base; bases outside gene matches: 3. The DNA for the CDR3 is TGTGCCAGTATACTAGCGGGCACAGATACGCAGTATTTT. This translates into CASILAGTDTQYF.

This clone was seen only once. This sequence joins TRBV5-1 and TRBJ1-1, with D unclear. This CDR3 spans 15 amino acids. Per germline, CDR1 SGHRS and CDR2 YFSETQ. V was pared by 3 bases and J by 1 base, with 13 bases between. The CDR3 sequence: CASSSDGLRNTEAFF. The CDR3 nucleotides read TGCGCCAGCAGCTCCGACGGGTTGAGGAACACTGAAGCTTTCTTT.

V is TRBV30 and J is TRBJ2-7; no reliable D call. Per the germline V gene, CDR1 is GTSNPN and CDR2 is SVGIG (reference sequence). The CDR3 loop spans 15 amino acids. V was clipped by 0 bases and J by 1 base, with 13 bases between them. CDR3 sequence: CAWSVLGYQSYEQYF. CDR3 in DNA: TGTGCCTGGAGTGTCCTAGGCTATCAGTCCTACGAGCAGTACTTC.

The chain has TRBV2 and TRBJ1-5; D unresolved. Deletions cut 4 bases from V and 7 bases from J, with 11 bases between. The CDR3 totals 13 residues. The germline gives CDR1 SNHLY, CDR2 FYNNEI. The CDR3 region is CASSVAGSQPQHF. CDR3 bases: TGTGCCAGCAGTGTTGCTGGGAGCCAGCCCCAGCATTTT. The variable domain in full, with the rest retrieved from reference TRBV2 and TRBJ1-5, is EPEVTQTPSHQVTQMGQEVILRCVPISNHLYFYWYRQILGQKVEFLVSFYNNEISEKSEIFDDQFSVERPDGSNFTLKIRSTKLEDSAMYFCASSVAGSQPQHFGDGTRLSIL.

The rearrangement uses TRBV5-1 and TRBJ2-5, with TRBD1 as a possible D gene (5 bases). The CDR3 is 16 amino acids. Between the trimmed V and J ends, which lost 0 bases and 2 bases, there was a span of 14 bases. CDR1 is SGHRS, CDR2 YFSETQ, per germline. Here the CDR3 DNA reads TGCGCCAGCAGCTTGGGGCTAGGGGCAGTACAAGAGACCCAGTACTTC. Its translation is CASSLGLGAVQETQYF.

The table lists this clone with a few counts. The chain uses TRBV9 and TRBJ1-2, with D possibly matching TRBD1 (5 bases). The CDR3 runs 13 residues. The ends were cut back, 3 bases at V and 8 bases at J, with 14 bases in the middle. Germline V gene lookup returns CDR1 SGDLS and CDR2 YYNGEE. The CDR3 sequence is CASSAEGGAGYTF. The CDR3 nucleotides are TGTGCCAGCAGCGCTGAGGGAGGGGCCGGCTACACCTTC. Together with reference TRBV9 and TRBJ1-2, the CDR3 gives the full variable domain: DSGVTQTPKHLITATGQRVTLRCSPRSGDLSVYWYQQSLDQGLQFLIQYYNGEERAKGNILERFSAQQFPDLHSELNLSSLELGDSALYFCASSAEGGAGYTFGSGTRLTVV.

The chain carries TRBV7-5 and TRBJ1-1. TRBV7-5 is described as a pseudogene. The CDR3 loop spans 17 amino acids. The CDR3 region is CARSLAPPRRANTEAFF. CDR3 nucleotides: TGTGCCAGAAGCTTAGCCCCTCCGAGGAGGGCGAACACTGAAGCTTTCTTT.

The J gene is TRBJ2-7, the V gene TRBV9; 10 positions agree with TRBD1. CDR3 length: 14 amino acids. Germline values: CDR1 SGDLS, CDR2 YYNGEE. The trim removed 2 bases at V and 5 bases at J, leaving 4 bases unmatched. CDR3 nucleotide sequence: TGTGCCAGCAGCGTCCGGGACAGGGGACACGAGCAGTACTTC. It specifies CASSVRDRGHEQYF.

This rearrangement joins TRBV18 to TRBJ2-7, with 11 bases aligning to TRBD2. CDR1 and CDR2 (germline): KGHSH, LQKENI. Losses at the gene ends were 8 bases for V and 2 bases for J; bases not matched to a gene: 5. CDR3 size: 14 residues. Written as DNA, the CDR3 is TGTGCCAGCACTGGGACTAGCGGCCCCTACGAGCAGTACTTC. It translates to CASTGTSGPYEQYF.

This sequence joins TRBV14 and TRBJ1-1, with 9 bases aligning to TRBD1. Germline V lookup: CDR1 SGHDN, CDR2 FVKESK. The CDR3 spans 14 residues. V was clipped by 6 bases and J by 4 bases; unmatched bases: 6. Here the CDR3 reads CASRRTGAATEAFF. The CDR3 DNA follows: TGTGCCAGCAGGAGGACAGGGGCAGCCACTGAAGCTTTCTTT.